This entry concerns a single T cell receptor (beta chain). This sample was taken from a study of shared clonotypes between healthy human individuals. Whole-study context: Every donor yielded three CD4 naive, three CD4 memory, two CD8 naive and one CD8 memory plate.

Study donors comprised healthy, HIV-negative adults devoid of recent acute infection or vaccination. Libraries were prepared by immunoSEQ multiplex PCR; TCRdb keeps only in-frame clonotypes and omits some of them. This sample carries some 2,100,000 clones, about 94% of them seen once, and the ten largest clones take about 0.13%. CDR1 and CDR2 (germline): SGHTA, FQGNSA. The CDR3 spans 18 residues. V trimming: 2 bases; J trimming: 6 bases; junction bases outside the gene matches: 14. The receptor comes from a man younger than 30 in good health. The chain recombines TRBV7-2 with TRBJ2-7, with 12 bases aligning to TRBD1. Sequences were obtained from naive CD4+ T cells sorted from blood. The subset here: CD45RA+ positively selected. CDR3 region: CASSLRFGWGQGAREQYF. CDR3 coding DNA: TGTGCCAGCAGCTTAAGATTCGGGTGGGGACAGGGGGCGCGCGAGCAGTACTTC.